The T cell receptor (beta chain) described here comes from a study of blood T cell repertoires in COVID-19. Per the original data handling: Reference gene primer amplification gave estimated nucleated cell counts. Here immunoSEQ multiplex PCR was the method, and the copy in TCRdb shows in-frame clones only, minus some. D and trimming were read from the DNA, whereas the V and J calls and clone size are those reported in that table. This sample carries fewer than 250,000 clones, almost 85% of them seen once, and the ten largest clones take 10% to 15%. CDR1 and CDR2 (germline): KGHSH, LQKENI. The CDR3 covers 18 residues. V was pared by 3 bases and J by 6 bases, with 25 bases between.

The chain is built from TRBV18 and TRBJ2-3, with a weak D call TRBD2 (6 bases). This TCR was recovered from a woman in her thirties or forties with acute or convalescent COVID-19. The sample comprised peripheral blood. DNA for the CDR3: TGTGCCAGCTCACCCCTTATGGGGGGTAGCGGACCTGGGGATACGCAGTATTTT. Its protein product is CASSPLMGGSGPGDTQYF. Together with reference TRBV18 and TRBJ2-3, the CDR3 gives the full variable domain: NAGVMQNPRHLVRRRGQEARLRCSPMKGHSHVYWYRQLPEEGLKFMVYLQKENIIDESGMPKERFSAEFPKEGPSILRIQQVVRGDSAAYFCASSPLMGGSGPGDTQYFGPGTRLTVL.